These T cell receptor beta chains were read from a single sample in a study of CD4 T cells in relation to SARS-CoV-2 and coronaviruses. Profiling relied on immunoSEQ multiplex PCR, and the TCRdb table lists in-frame clones only, not all of them. The data contain approximately 60,000 clones, about 90% of them singletons. Sequenced material: naive CD4+ T cells from PBMCs. Receptors were obtained from an adult with COVID-19. Each CDR3 is given with its conserved first and last residue. The D gene is left open where the match is weak. A row's size may be missing; if present it is once, few, many or a size class.

V gene	D gene	clone size	J gene	CDR3 DNA	CDR3 protein
TRBV5-6	NA	NA	TRBJ1-1	TGTGCCAGCAACACCGTGCCTCCGAACACTGAAGCTTTCTTT	CASNTVPPNTEAFF
TRBV5-4	TRBD1	NA	TRBJ2-2	TGTGCCAGCAGCTTGAAACAGGGGGCCGGCACCGGGGAGCTGTTTTTT	CASSLKQGAGTGELFF
TRBV10-3	NA	NA	TRBJ2-3	TGTGCCATCAGTGAGCGGGCTAGCACAGATACGCAGTATTTT	CAISERASTDTQYF
TRBV15	NA	few	TRBJ1-1	TGTGCCACCAGCAGAGAGGTTTACAGGGTGCGTACTGAAGCTTTCTTT	CATSREVYRVRTEAFF
TRBV20-1	TRBD2	NA	TRBJ2-5	TGCAGTGCTCGTGGTCTAGCGGGAGGTGGGCAAGAGACCCAGTACTTC	CSARGLAGGGQETQYF
TRBV7-9	NA	NA	TRBJ2-5	TGTGCCAGCAGCTTAGCGCGGTTTGGAGAGACCCAGTACTTC	CASSLARFGETQYF
TRBV7-6	TRBD1	NA	TRBJ2-3	TGTGCCAGCAGCCACCCAGGGGGCCTTGCCACAGATACGCAGTATTTT	CASSHPGGLATDTQYF
TRBV19	NA	NA	TRBJ2-2	TGTGCCAGTACGTTGACTCCTAAGGACGGGGAGCTGTTTTTT	CASTLTPKDGELFF
TRBV2	TRBD2	NA	TRBJ2-1	TGTGCCAGCAGGGAAGCGGGAGGGCCCCCGAATGAGCAGTTCTTC	CASREAGGPPNEQFF
TRBV24-1	NA	NA	TRBJ1-4	TGTGCCACCTCGGGGACGGTGGATGAAAAACTGTTTTTT	CATSGTVDEKLFF
TRBV11-2	TRBD2	NA	TRBJ2-5	TGTGCCAGCAGCTTAGAGACTAGCAGGGTAGGGACCCAGTACTTC	CASSLETSRVGTQYF
TRBV28	NA	NA	TRBJ1-1	TGTGCCAGCAGGTCGGACGTCAACACTGAAGCTTTCTTT	CASRSDVNTEAFF
TRBV19	TRBD1	NA	TRBJ1-5	TGTGCCAGTAGAATTGATACAGGGGGCGGACAGCCCCAGCATTTT	CASRIDTGGGQPQHF
TRBV27	TRBD1	NA	TRBJ1-5	TGTGCCAGCAGTTTAGGGACAGGGGGCGATCAGCCCCAGCATTTT	CASSLGTGGDQPQHF
TRBV6-5	NA	NA	TRBJ1-1	TGTGCCAGCAGTTACGTCCCGGGACGTAGTGAAGCTTTCTTT	CASSYVPGRSEAFF
TRBV5-1	NA	NA	TRBJ1-4	TGCGCCAGCAGCTTATGGGGGGAAACTAATGAAAAACTGTTTTTT	CASSLWGETNEKLFF
TRBV18	NA	NA	TRBJ2-1	TGTGCCAGCTCACCGAATAGCCTAGCGTATTACAATGAGCAGTTCTTC	CASSPNSLAYYNEQFF
TRBV5-5	TRBD2	NA	TRBJ2-1	TGTGCCAGCAGCGTGACCGGGACTAGCGGGAGGAATGAGCAGTTCTTC	CASSVTGTSGRNEQFF
TRBV2	NA	NA	TRBJ1-4	TGTGCCAGCAGCATATTTCAACAGGGTGTAAAAAATGAAAAACTGTTTTTT	CASSIFQQGVKNEKLFF
TRBV28	TRBD2	NA	TRBJ2-1	TGTGCCAGCTCCAGCGGGAGTGAGCAGTTCTTC	CASSSGSEQFF
TRBV18	TRBD1	NA	TRBJ2-7	TGTGCCAGCTCACCAAGGAGCCGGATCCGGGACAGGGCCTACGAGCAGTACTTC	CASSPRSRIRDRAYEQYF
TRBV7-3	NA	NA	TRBJ2-7	TGTGCCAGCAGCTTATATCCTAGCGCCTCCTACGAGCAGTACTTC	CASSLYPSASYEQYF
TRBV12-5	NA	NA	TRBJ2-1	TGTGCTAGTGGTTTGTCCCAGGGGATTGAGCAGTTCTTC	CASGLSQGIEQFF
TRBV5-4	TRBD1	NA	TRBJ1-1	TGTGCCAGCAGCCCGGGACAGGGTGGTATGAACACTGAAGCTTTCTTT	CASSPGQGGMNTEAFF
TRBV28	NA	NA	TRBJ2-7	TGTGCCAGCAGTTTCGACAGTCCCCACGAGCAGTACTTC	CASSFDSPHEQYF
TRBV28	NA	NA	TRBJ2-3	TGTGCCAGCAAAGGCCCAGGTGGCACAGATACGCAGTATTTT	CASKGPGGTDTQYF
TRBV7-2	NA	NA	TRBJ2-5	TGTGCCAGCAGCTGGTGGCGATTCCAAGAGACCCAGTACTTC	CASSWWRFQETQYF
TRBV15	TRBD2	NA	TRBJ2-5	TGTGCCACCAGCAGGAGATCGCTAGCGGGAGTAGAGACCCAGTACTTC	CATSRRSLAGVETQYF
TRBV5-5	TRBD1	NA	TRBJ1-2	TGTGCCAGCAGCTCTCCGACAGGGTCGGATGGCTACACCTTC	CASSSPTGSDGYTF
TRBV5-4	TRBD2	NA	TRBJ2-1	TGTGCCAGCAGCCCAGAACTAGCGGGAGCCTACAATGAGCAGTTCTTC	CASSPELAGAYNEQFF
TRBV7-9	NA	NA	TRBJ2-2	TGTGCCAGCAGCTTTGAGGGGCTCCGCACCGGGGAGCTGTTTTTT	CASSFEGLRTGELFF
TRBV18	NA	NA	TRBJ1-1	TGTGCCAGCTCACCGGGGCAGGGATGGGGTACTGAAGCTTTCTTT	CASSPGQGWGTEAFF
TRBV29-1	NA	NA	TRBJ1-1	TGCAGCGTTTGGGTCTACACTGAAGCTTTCTTT	CSVWVYTEAFF
TRBV6-5	TRBD2	NA	TRBJ2-5	TGTGCCAGCAGTTACTCCGTGGCTAGCGGGAGTGAGACCCAGTACTTC	CASSYSVASGSETQYF
TRBV5-4	NA	NA	TRBJ1-1	TGTGCCAGCAGCCAAAAACAGGGAGTGGAACGTGAAGCTTTCTTT	CASSQKQGVEREAFF
TRBV5-1	NA	NA	TRBJ1-1	TGCGCCAGCAGCTGGCGCCGGATGAACACTGAAGCTTTCTTT	CASSWRRMNTEAFF
TRBV27	NA	NA	TRBJ1-6	TGTGCCAGCAGTCCAAGTGGGAGGCGCAGGGGCCTAAGCTCCTATAATTCACCCCTCCACTTT	CASSPSGRRRGLSSYNSPLHF
TRBV6-5	NA	NA	TRBJ2-7	TGTGCCAGCAGCCTAGCGTTTGGCTCCTACGAGCAGTACTTC	CASSLAFGSYEQYF
TRBV5-1	NA	once	TRBJ2-3	TGCGCCAGCAGCTTGGCTGGCGGTAGCACAGATACGCAGTATTTT	CASSLAGGSTDTQYF
TRBV9	TRBD1	NA	TRBJ1-4	TGTGCCAGCAGCGTAGGAGCCACGACAGGGGAAAAACTGTTTTTT	CASSVGATTGEKLFF
TRBV5-1	NA	NA	TRBJ2-1	TGCGCCAGCAGCTCCCTCGGTGCAGGGGATGTCGATGAGCAGTTCTTC	CASSSLGAGDVDEQFF
TRBV11-2	TRBD1	NA	TRBJ2-7	TGTGCCAGCAGCTTAGGAGGGACAGGGGTGTACGAGCAGTACTTC	CASSLGGTGVYEQYF
TRBV4-1	NA	NA	TRBJ2-7	TGCGCCAGCAGCCAAGAACCAGGGGGTGCGGGAAACGAGCAGTACTTC	CASSQEPGGAGNEQYF
TRBV12-3/TRBV12-4	NA	NA	TRBJ1-2	TGTGCCAGCAGGCCGGGAACTAACTATGGCTACACCTTC	CASRPGTNYGYTF
TRBV7-2	TRBD1	NA	TRBJ1-1	TGTGCCAGCAGCTTGGGACAGGCGAACACTGAAGCTTTCTTT	CASSLGQANTEAFF
TRBV9	TRBD2	NA	TRBJ2-1	TGTGCCAGCAGCGCCCCAGCGGGAGTGGGGGACAATGAGCAGTTCTTC	CASSAPAGVGDNEQFF
TRBV12-3/TRBV12-4	NA	NA	TRBJ1-5	TGTGCCAGCAGTGCCGGGGATCGGCCCCAGCATTTT	CASSAGDRPQHF